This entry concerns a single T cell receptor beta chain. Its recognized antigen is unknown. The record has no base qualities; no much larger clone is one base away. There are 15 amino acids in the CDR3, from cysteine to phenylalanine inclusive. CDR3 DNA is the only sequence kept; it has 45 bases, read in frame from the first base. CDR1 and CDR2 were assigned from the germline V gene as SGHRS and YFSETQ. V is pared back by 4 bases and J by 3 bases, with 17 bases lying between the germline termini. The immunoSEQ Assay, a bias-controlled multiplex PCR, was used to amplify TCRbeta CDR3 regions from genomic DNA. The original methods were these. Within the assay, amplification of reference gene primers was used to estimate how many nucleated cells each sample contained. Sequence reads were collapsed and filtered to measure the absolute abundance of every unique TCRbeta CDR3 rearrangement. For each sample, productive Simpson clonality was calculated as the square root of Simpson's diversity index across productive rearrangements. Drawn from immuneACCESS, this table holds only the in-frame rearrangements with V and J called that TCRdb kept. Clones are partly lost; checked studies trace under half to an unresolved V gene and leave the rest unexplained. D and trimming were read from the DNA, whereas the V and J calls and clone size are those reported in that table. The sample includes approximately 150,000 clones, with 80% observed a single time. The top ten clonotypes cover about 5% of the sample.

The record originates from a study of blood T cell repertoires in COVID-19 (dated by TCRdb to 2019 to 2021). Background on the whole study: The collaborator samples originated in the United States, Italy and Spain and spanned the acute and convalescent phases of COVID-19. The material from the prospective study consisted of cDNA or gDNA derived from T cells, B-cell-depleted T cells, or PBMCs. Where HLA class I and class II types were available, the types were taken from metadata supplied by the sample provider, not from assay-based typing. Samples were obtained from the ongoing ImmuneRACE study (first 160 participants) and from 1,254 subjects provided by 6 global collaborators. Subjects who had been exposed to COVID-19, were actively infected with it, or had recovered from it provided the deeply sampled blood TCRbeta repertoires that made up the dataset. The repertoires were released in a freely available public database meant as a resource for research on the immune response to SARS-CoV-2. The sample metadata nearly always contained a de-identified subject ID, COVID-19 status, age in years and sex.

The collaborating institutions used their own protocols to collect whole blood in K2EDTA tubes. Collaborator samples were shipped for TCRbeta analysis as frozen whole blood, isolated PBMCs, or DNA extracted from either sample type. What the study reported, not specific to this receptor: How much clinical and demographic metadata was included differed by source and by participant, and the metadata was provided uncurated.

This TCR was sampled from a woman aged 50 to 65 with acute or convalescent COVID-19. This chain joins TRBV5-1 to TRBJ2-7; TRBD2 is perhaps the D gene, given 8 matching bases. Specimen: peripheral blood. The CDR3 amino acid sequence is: CASSPGGTDHYEQYF. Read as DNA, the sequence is TGCGCCAGCAGCCCGGGGGGGACAGATCACTACGAGCAGTACTTC.